Listed below are T cell receptor beta chains from one sample, sequenced in a study of T-cell reconstitution after alpha-beta-depleted transplantation in children. TCRdb itself ran the PCR reads through MiXCR, one entry per CDR3 protein. This sample has almost 600,000 distinct CDR3 sequences, with about a quarter found just once. The material was PBMCs, obtained before TCRalphabeta/CD19-depleted stem cell transplant. These receptors all come from a boy in the first two years of life with Wiskott-Aldrich syndrome, due to receive a stem cell transplant. CDR3s include the opening cysteine and the closing phenylalanine or tryptophan. A D gene is named only where the DNA matches it firmly. Not every row has a clone size; where given, it reads once, few, many or a size class.

few,TRBJ2-3,TRBV6-5,NA,CASSYAPDGLSTDTQYF,TGTGCCAGCAGTTACGCCCCGGACGGACTAAGCACAGATACGCAGTATTTT
NA,TRBJ2-5,TRBV5-1,NA,CASSLWNVKETQYF,TGCGCCAGCAGCTTATGGAATGTGAAGGAGACCCAGTACTTC
NA,TRBJ2-1,TRBV4-1,TRBD2,CASSQASGRAYYNEQFF,TGCGCCAGCAGCCAAGCTAGCGGGAGGGCCTACTACAATGAGCAGTTCTTC
once,TRBJ2-2,TRBV20-1,TRBD2,CSARVAGEFTGELFF,TGCAGTGCTAGAGTAGCGGGAGAGTTTACCGGGGAGCTGTTTTTT
NA,TRBJ2-5,TRBV9,TRBD2,CASSVELAGVKTQYF,TGTGCCAGCAGCGTAGAACTAGCGGGAGTCAAGACCCAGTACTTC
NA,TRBJ2-7,TRBV20-1,NA,CSPSPGYEQYF,TGCAGTCCGAGCCCCGGATACGAGCAGTACTTC
NA,TRBJ2-1,TRBV20-1,TRBD2,CSASGTSVEFSYNEQFF,TGCAGTGCTTCCGGGACTAGCGTTGAGTTCTCCTACAATGAGCAGTTCTTC
few,TRBJ1-2,TRBV11-1,TRBD1,CASSHPSVDRRNGGSYGYTF,TGTGCCAGCAGCCACCCCTCTGTGGACAGGCGAAACGGAGGATCCTATGGCTACACCTTC
NA,TRBJ2-2,TRBV12-3/TRBV12-4,TRBD2,CASSPGLAGLGELFF,TGTGCCAGCAGTCCCGGACTAGCGGGACTCGGGGAGCTGTTTTTT
few,TRBJ1-5,TRBV6-1,NA,CASSGSRGHGVSQHF,TGTGCCAGCAGTGGATCTCGGGGCCATGGAGTATCCCAGCATTTT
NA,TRBJ2-1,TRBV20-1,NA,CSARSAATYNEQFF,TGCAGTGCTAGATCCGCAGCGACCTACAATGAGCAGTTCTTC
NA,TRBJ2-7,TRBV6-1,TRBD1,CASRLMTGGYEQYF,TGTGCCAGCAGGCTAATGACAGGGGGCTACGAGCAGTACTTC
few,TRBJ2-1,TRBV10-3,NA,CATLSGGSSYNEQFF,TGTGCCACTCTAAGTGGGGGGAGCTCCTACAATGAGCAGTTCTTC
NA,TRBJ2-5,TRBV20-1,TRBD1,CSARGRTGKETQYF,TGCAGTGCTAGAGGCCGGACAGGGAAAGAGACCCAGTACTTC
NA,TRBJ2-3,TRBV20-1,TRBD2,CSARDAGGTDTHYF,TGCAGTGCTAGAGATGCGGGAGGGACGGATACGCATTATTTT
few,TRBJ2-7,TRBV5-1,TRBD1,CASSWTGGGYEQYF,TGCGCCAGCAGCTGGACAGGGGGCGGGTACGAGCAGTACTTC
few,TRBJ1-5,TRBV7-2,TRBD1,CASSLGQGSRLGQPQHF,TGTGCCAGCAGCCTGGGACAGGGGTCTCGTTTGGGTCAGCCCCAGCATTTT
few,TRBJ2-1,TRBV7-8,NA,CASSLKVQEQFF,TGTGCCAGCAGCTTAAAAGTCCAAGAGCAGTTCTTC
NA,TRBJ1-1,TRBV20-1,TRBD1,CSASGQGGAFF,TGCAGTGCTTCAGGACAGGGCGGCGCTTTCTTT
NA,TRBJ1-5,TRBV6-5,NA,CASSYEGGRQPQHF,TGTGCCAGCAGTTACGAGGGGGGCCGTCAGCCCCAGCATTTT
NA,TRBJ2-1,TRBV6-1,NA,CASSALTRQYNEQFF,TGTGCCAGCAGTGCACTTACCAGACAATACAATGAGCAGTTCTTC
NA,TRBJ2-5,TRBV20-1,NA,CSAIRMEAKETQYF,TGCAGTGCTATCCGAATGGAGGCCAAAGAGACCCAGTACTTC
few,TRBJ2-1,TRBV6-1,TRBD1,CASSPQLLQGNYNEQFF,TGTGCCAGCAGCCCCCAGCTTTTACAGGGGAACTACAATGAGCAGTTCTTC
NA,TRBJ1-5,TRBV20-1,NA,CSARVTVDESQPQHF,TGCAGTGCTAGAGTGACGGTTGATGAGAGTCAGCCCCAGCATTTT
NA,TRBJ2-1,TRBV5-1,TRBD1,CASSLDRQGAYNEQFF,TGCGCCAGCAGCTTGGACCGACAGGGGGCCTACAATGAGCAGTTCTTC
NA,TRBJ2-1,TRBV20-1,NA,CSGTRSPYSYNEQFF,TGCAGTGGTACACGTAGCCCGTACTCCTACAATGAGCAGTTCTTC
few,TRBJ1-5,TRBV20-1,NA,CSASFGADQPQHF,TGCAGTGCTAGTTTCGGGGCCGATCAGCCCCAGCATTTT
few,TRBJ2-2,TRBV6-5,NA,CASSYSRQNTGELFF,TGTGCCAGCAGTTACTCGAGACAGAACACCGGGGAGCTGTTTTTT
few,TRBJ2-7,TRBV12-3/TRBV12-4,NA,CASRPDPRGEQYF,TGTGCCAGCAGACCTGACCCCCGGGGCGAGCAGTACTTC
NA,TRBJ1-2,TRBV29-1,NA,CSVARLASTNYGYTF,TGCAGCGTTGCACGTCTCGCGTCGACTAACTATGGCTACACCTTC
few,TRBJ2-1,TRBV11-2,NA,CASTVDWVLAYNEQFF,TGTGCCAGCACGGTTGATTGGGTTCTAGCTTACAATGAGCAGTTCTTC
few,TRBJ2-1,TRBV29-1,TRBD2,CSVVGLAGESSYNEQFF,TGCAGCGTTGTGGGACTAGCGGGAGAGAGCTCCTACAATGAGCAGTTCTTC
few,TRBJ1-1,TRBV5-5,NA,CASRGRSEAFF,TGTGCCAGCAGGGGACGGTCCGAAGCTTTCTTT
NA,TRBJ2-5,TRBV24-1,NA,CATSDRFMTQYF,TGTGCCACCAGTGATAGGTTCATGACCCAGTACTTC
NA,TRBJ1-5,TRBV27,NA,CASSPKYSNQPQHF,TGTGCCAGCAGCCCAAAATATAGCAATCAGCCCCAGCATTTT
few,TRBJ2-1,TRBV6-5,NA,CASSYGAREWGQNEQFF,TGTGCCAGCAGTTACGGGGCGCGGGAGTGGGGGCAAAATGAGCAGTTCTTC
once,TRBJ2-7,TRBV20-1,TRBD2,CSAREGLAGGRDSYEQYF,TGCAGTGCTAGAGAGGGACTAGCGGGAGGAAGGGACTCCTACGAGCAGTACTTC
NA,TRBJ2-3,TRBV30,TRBD2,CAWSKREPYTDTQYF,TGTGCCTGGAGTAAGCGGGAGCCATACACAGATACGCAGTATTTT
NA,TRBJ1-2,TRBV7-8,NA,CASSPFEGRGYTF,TGTGCCAGCAGCCCCTTTGAGGGTCGTGGCTACACCTTC
NA,TRBJ2-7,TRBV7-8,NA,CASSLAMKGGQSYEQYF,TGTGCCAGCAGCTTAGCTATGAAGGGCGGCCAATCCTACGAGCAGTACTTC
NA,TRBJ2-7,TRBV20-1,TRBD2,CKLARGGEQYF,TGCAAACTAGCGAGAGGTGGCGAGCAGTACTTC
few,TRBJ2-5,TRBV20-1,TRBD2,CSARFLLAGPQETQYF,TGCAGTGCTAGATTTCTCCTAGCGGGACCCCAAGAGACCCAGTACTTC
NA,TRBJ2-1,TRBV27,NA,CASSFQGWSNEQFF,TGTGCCAGCAGTTTCCAGGGTTGGAGCAATGAGCAGTTCTTC